Each of the 18 T cell receptor beta chains below was sequenced from the same sample in a study of blood T cells in healthy people across ages. A sample-barcoded 5' primer and a J-beta primer mix were used in a second PCR of about 6 to 11 cycles. TCRdb re-derived calls from the 5' RACE reads in MiXCR, one entry per CDR3 protein. The sample has roughly 1,800,000 distinct CDR3 sequences; about 50% are singletons. The material sequenced was blood. Source of these receptors: a woman in her thirties or forties in good health.

V usage is TRBV4-1 and J usage is TRBJ2-3; 9 bases are a match to TRBD2. Germline V gene sequence: CDR1 MGHRA, CDR2 YSYEKL. CDR3 length: 15 amino acids. The V segment lost 1 base and the J segment 7 bases; nucleotides outside the gene matches: 6. The CDR3 is CASSQVAGDRHTQYF. CDR3 nucleotides: TGCGCCAGCAGCCAAGTAGCGGGGGACAGACATACGCAGTATTTT.

The chain combines TRBV6-6 with TRBJ2-3; no definite D call. Germline V lookup: CDR1 MNHNY, CDR2 SVGAGI (reference sequence). CDR3 length: 14 residues. With 5 bases removed from V and 5 bases from J, the gap between germline ends came to 14 bases. CDR3 loop: CASSSAQKGDTQYF. CDR3 nucleotides: TGTGCCAGCAGTAGCGCTCAAAAGGGAGATACGCAGTATTTT.

The chain recombines TRBV9 with TRBJ2-3; TRBD2 might be the D (6 bases). With 2 bases removed from V and 2 bases from J, the gap between germline ends came to 12 bases. This CDR3 has 15 residues. Germline V gives CDR1 SGDLS, CDR2 YYNGEE. The CDR3 is CASSVSGGITDTQYF. In nucleotides, the CDR3 is TGTGCCAGCAGCGTCTCTGGGGGGATCACAGATACGCAGTATTTT.

This chain joins TRBV3-1 and TRBJ2-1, with 8 bases fitting TRBD2. This CDR3 region has 18 residues. Germline V gene data show CDR1 as LGHDT and CDR2 as YNNKEL (reference sequence). The V and J ends lost 4 bases and 7 bases, in that order; junction bases with no gene match: 18. The CDR3 reads CASSPVAELAVFENEQFF. The CDR3 nucleotides read TGTGCCAGCAGCCCGGTCGCGGAACTAGCGGTGTTTGAGAATGAGCAGTTCTTC.

The chain has TRBV2 and TRBJ1-2, with D hard to call. This CDR3 spans 14 amino acids. Trimming shortened V by 4 bases and J by 2 bases, and 11 bases separated the two germline ends. Germline-derived CDR1 and CDR2 are SNHLY and FYNNEI. CDR3 amino acids: CASSAPRTNYGYTF. The CDR3 coding sequence is TGTGCCAGCAGTGCACCGAGAACCAACTATGGCTACACCTTC. The entire variable domain, with the rest obtained from reference TRBV2 and TRBJ1-2, is as follows: EPEVTQTPSHQVTQMGQEVILRCVPISNHLYFYWYRQILGQKVEFLVSFYNNEISEKSEIFDDQFSVERPDGSNFTLKIRSTKLEDSAMYFCASSAPRTNYGYTFGSGTRLTVV.

The V call is TRBV27, the J call TRBJ1-4, with D unresolved. The V end lost 4 bases, the J end lost 4 bases, and 16 bases lay between the germline ends. The CDR3 extends over 16 amino acids. Germline CDR1 and CDR2: MNHEY and SMNVEV (reference sequence). Here the CDR3 DNA reads TGTGCCAGCAGTTCCCGACCCGGGTCCAATAATGAAAAACTGTTTTTT. It encodes CASSSRPGSNNEKLFF. The full variable domain, its missing parts supplied by reference TRBV27 and TRBJ1-4, is EAQVTQNPRYLITVTGKKLTVTCSQNMNHEYMSWYRQDPGLGLRQIYYSMNVEVTDKGDVPEGYKVSRKEKRNFPLILESPSPNQTSLYFCASSSRPGSNNEKLFFGSGTQLSVL.

The chain recombines TRBV6-1 with TRBJ2-1; TRBD1 might be the D (5 bases). The CDR3 is made up of 16 amino acids. Deletions cut 6 bases from V and 2 bases from J, with 17 bases between. The germline CDR1 and CDR2 sequences are MNHNS and SASEGT. CDR3 sequence reads: CASSHEQGRPYNEQFF. The CDR3 nucleotides read TGTGCCAGCAGCCATGAGCAGGGTCGCCCCTACAATGAGCAGTTCTTC.

The CDR3 DNA reads as TGTGCCAGCAGTTACGACGGGGGCGATGAGCAGTACTTC. It encodes CASSYDGGDEQYF. V usage is TRBV6-5 and J usage is TRBJ2-1; either TRBD1 or TRBD2 may fit D (6 bases each). The DNA end lines up better with TRBJ2-7; the J call may be wrong. The germline V gene has CDR1 MNHEY and CDR2 SVGAGI. The CDR3 contains 13 residues.

The chain employs TRBV5-1 and TRBJ1-1; 8 bases are shared with TRBD1. J was trimmed by 4 bases and V by 3 bases; bases with no gene match: 8. This CDR3 spans 15 amino acids. Germline loops: CDR1 SGHRS, CDR2 YFSETQ. CDR3 DNA sequence: TGCGCCAGCAGCTCATTAATAACAGGGGGCACTGAAGCTTTCTTT. Encoded protein: CASSSLITGGTEAFF.

This clonotype was observed a handful of times. The J gene is TRBJ2-1, the V gene TRBV25-1, with 7 nucleotides matching TRBD2. J gave up 0 bases and V 6 bases, and 2 bases lay outside the gene matches. The CDR3 runs 14 residues. The germline V gene encodes CDR1 MGHDK and CDR2 SYGVNS. Written as DNA, the CDR3 is TGTGCCAGCAGGTCGGGGGGCTCCTACAATGAGCAGTTCTTC. Translating it yields CASRSGGSYNEQFF.

This clonotype turned up a few times. The CDR3 loop reads CASSLVNTGIYGYTF. The CDR3 nucleotides are TGTGCCAGCAGTTTGGTGAACACAGGGATATATGGCTACACCTTC. V is TRBV28 and J is TRBJ1-2, with a tentative D call TRBD1 (6 bases). The length of the CDR3 is 15 residues. V shed 3 bases and J shed 5 bases, with 16 bases lying between them. Germline CDR1 and CDR2: MDHEN and SYDVKM.

This clonotype was counted once. The gene calls are TRBV4-3 and TRBJ2-3; D not certain. From germline, CDR1 is LGHNA and CDR2 YSLEER. CDR3 length equals 17 residues. V lost 0 bases and J lost 0, with 13 bases in between. CDR3 region: CASSQDSLGWSTDTQYF. DNA of the CDR3: TGCGCCAGCAGCCAAGATTCCCTGGGGTGGAGCACAGATACGCAGTATTTT.

The gene calls are TRBV7-2 and TRBJ2-1, with D possibly being TRBD2 (7 bases). The V end lost 1 base, the J end lost 8 bases, and 12 bases lay between the germline ends. The CDR3 spans 14 residues. Germline lookup yields CDR1 SGHTA and CDR2 FQGNSA. CDR3 nucleotides: TGTGCCAGCAGCTTAGGCGCGGGGGCCGATGAGCAGTTCTTC. Its protein product is CASSLGAGADEQFF.

V gene TRBV20-1 combines with J gene TRBJ1-6, with 11 bases identical to TRBD1. The germline V gene encodes CDR1 DFQATT and CDR2 SNEGSKA (reference sequence). CDR3 length equals 15 residues. The ends lost 2 bases at V and 10 bases at J; junction bases unmatched: 7. CDR3 sequence (DNA): TGCAGTGCTAGATCGGGACAGGGGGTCTACTCACCCCTCCACTTT. As protein: CSARSGQGVYSPLHF.

V gene TRBV7-6 combines with J gene TRBJ1-1, with 8 bases lining up with TRBD1. Germline trimming cut 1 base from V and 3 bases from J; bases unmatched to any gene: 4. The CDR3 is made up of 15 amino acids. The germline V gene has CDR1 SGHVS and CDR2 FNYEAQ. This CDR3 is CASSLGQGWDTEAFF. CDR3 nucleotide sequence: TGTGCCAGCAGCTTAGGACAGGGGTGGGACACTGAAGCTTTCTTT.

The genes are TRBV7-2 and TRBJ2-1; D remains unclear. The CDR3 length is 13 residues. Germline loops: CDR1 SGHTA, CDR2 FQGNSA. Trimming pared 1 base from V and 9 bases from J, leaving 10 bases between. The CDR3 nucleotides are TGTGCCAGCAGCTTAGATTGGGGAATTGAGCAGTTCTTC. This translates into CASSLDWGIEQFF. The full variable domain, rest sourced from reference TRBV7-2 and TRBJ2-1, is GAGVSQSPSNKVTEKGKDVELRCDPISGHTALYWYRQSLGQGLEFLIYFQGNSAPDKSGLPSDRFSAERTGGSVSTLTIQRTQQEDSAVYLCASSLDWGIEQFFGPGTRLTVL.

This clonotype has more than one count but fewer than ten. V usage is TRBV29-1 and J usage is TRBJ2-1; no clear D. V lost 4 bases and J lost 2, with 9 bases in between. The V gene's germline CDR1 is SQVTM and CDR2 ANQGSEA. The CDR3 sequence is 13 residues long. CDR3 sequence reads: CSVVPYTYNEQFF. CDR3 bases: TGCAGCGTTGTTCCCTATACCTACAATGAGCAGTTCTTC.

The chain employs TRBV5-1 and TRBJ2-6; D possibly corresponds to TRBD1 (6 bases). Germline V gives CDR1 SGHRS, CDR2 YFSETQ. Between the trimmed V and J ends, which lost 0 bases and 0 bases, there was a span of 7 bases. This CDR3 comprises 16 residues. CDR3 region: CASSLGGHSGANVLTF. In DNA form, the CDR3 reads TGCGCCAGCAGCTTGGGGGGGCACTCTGGGGCCAACGTCCTGACTTTC. Variable domain in full (rest from reference TRBV5-1 and TRBJ2-6): KAGVTQTPRYLIKTRGQQVTLSCSPISGHRSVSWYQQTPGQGLQFLFEYFSETQRNKGNFPGRFSGRQFSNSRSEMNVSTLELGDSALYLCASSLGGHSGANVLTFGAGSRLTVL.